The next 23 T cell receptor beta chains were all read from a single sample in a study of CD8+ T cells in alopecia areata. Extraction and reverse transcription of RNA yielded cDNA as the sequencing template. Data came from immunoSEQ multiplex PCR; TCRdb stores just in-frame clones and leaves some out. The table includes 120,000 or so clones, about 50% detected once. The material sequenced was NKG2D-low CD8+ T cells sorted from blood. All receptors come from a human donor with alopecia areata.

This clone was seen only a few times. This chain joins TRBV29-1 and TRBJ1-2, with D uncertain. Germline V gene data show CDR1 as SQVTM and CDR2 as ANQGSEA. V lost 6 bases, J lost 6 bases, and 14 bases lay in between. The CDR3 runs 12 residues. The CDR3 is CSVTDGGDGYTF. The CDR3 bases are TGCAGCGTCACGGACGGCGGGGATGGCTACACCTTC. The full variable domain, with the rest looked up from reference TRBV29-1 and TRBJ1-2, is SAVISQKPSRDICQRGTSLTIQCQVDSQVTMMFWYRQQPGQSLTLIATANQGSEATYESGFVIDKFPISRPNLTFSTLTVSNMSPEDSSIYLCSVTDGGDGYTFGSGTRLTVV.

The CDR3 DNA follows: TGTGCCAGCAGCTACCTCCGGACAGGGCCCTACGAGCAGTACTTC. As protein: CASSYLRTGPYEQYF. The rearrangement links TRBV11-2 to TRBJ2-7; 8 nucleotides line up with TRBD1. Germline V CDR1 and CDR2: SGHAT, FQNNGV. J gave up 2 bases and V 4 bases, and 7 bases lay outside the gene matches. The CDR3 has 15 residues.

This clone has a handful of counts. This sequence joins TRBV9 and TRBJ1-2; D gene unclear. This CDR3 is 12 amino acids long. Germline CDR1 and CDR2: SGDLS and YYNGEE. V shed 7 bases and J shed 1 base, with 8 bases lying between them. This CDR3 reads CASYGGNYGYTF. CDR3 DNA sequence: TGTGCCAGCTACGGAGGTAACTATGGCTACACCTTC.

The chain uses TRBV5-1 and TRBJ2-2; D is uncertain. This CDR3 comprises 12 residues. Trimming took 4 bases from V and 4 from J, leaving 5 bases between them. Germline V gives CDR1 SGHRS, CDR2 YFSETQ. The CDR3 nucleotides read TGCGCCAGCAGCAGGAGCACCGGGGAGCTGTTTTTT. Residues: CASSRSTGELFF.

The CDR3 is CASSQGEGNEQYF. The CDR3 bases are TGCGCCAGCAGCCAAGGTGAGGGGAACGAGCAGTACTTC. The gene calls are TRBV4-1 and TRBJ2-7; D might be TRBD1 or TRBD2, each matching 5 bases. There are 13 residues in the CDR3. Germline-derived CDR1 and CDR2 are MGHRA and YSYEKL. V lost 1 base, J lost 5 bases, and 9 bases lay in between.

This clone was seen only a few times. The chain combines TRBV29-1 with TRBJ2-1; D ambiguous. Trimming stripped 3 bases from V and 0 bases from J, with 12 bases between. CDR3 length equals 15 residues. Germline V gene lookup returns CDR1 SQVTM and CDR2 ANQGSEA. CDR3: CSVDGLSSSYNEQFF. The CDR3 DNA follows: TGCAGCGTTGATGGGCTTTCGAGCTCCTACAATGAGCAGTTCTTC.

The chain uses TRBV19 and TRBJ2-1; perhaps TRBD2 as D (5 bases). V lost 7 bases to trimming and J lost 4 bases, with 14 bases between them. Germline V lookup: CDR1 LNHDA, CDR2 SQIVND (reference sequence). This CDR3 has 14 amino acids. The CDR3: CASTQEAAYNEQFF. The CDR3 DNA reads TGTGCCAGTACGCAGGAAGCGGCTTACAATGAGCAGTTCTTC.

The chain carries TRBV29-1 and TRBJ2-7; D is perhaps TRBD1 or TRBD2 (5 bases each). Per germline, CDR1 SQVTM and CDR2 ANQGSEA. The CDR3 runs 13 residues. V lost 6 bases, J lost 6 bases, and 18 bases lay in between. DNA of the CDR3: TGCAGCGTCCAGGAACGGGACGTCTTCGAGCAGTACTTC. This sequence encodes CSVQERDVFEQYF.

As for this clone: At the DNA level, this CDR3 is encoded by other sequences in the same sample as well. The J gene is TRBJ1-1, the V gene TRBV30, with D unresolved. Germline CDR1 is GTSNPN and CDR2 is SVGIG (reference sequence). V was pared by 0 bases and J by 1 base, with 6 bases between. The CDR3 runs to 13 residues. CDR3 region: CAWSVQGNTEAFF. CDR3 in DNA: TGTGCCTGGAGTGTACAAGGGAACACTGAAGCTTTCTTT.

This sequence joins TRBV14 and TRBJ2-7; tentative D call: TRBD2 (6 bases). Germline-derived CDR1 and CDR2 are SGHDN and FVKESK. The V end was cut by 2 bases, the J end by 5 bases, with 13 bases between. The CDR3 extends over 14 amino acids. The CDR3 spells CASSQQREKNEQYF. Written as DNA, the CDR3 is TGTGCCAGCAGCCAACAACGGGAGAAGAACGAGCAGTACTTC.

The chain employs TRBV27 and TRBJ2-1, with TRBD2 identical over 15 bases. Germline trimming cut 7 bases from V and 6 bases from J; bases unmatched to any gene: 1. CDR1 is MNHEY, CDR2 SMNVEV, per germline (reference sequence). CDR3 length equals 14 residues. The CDR3 DNA reads as TGTGCCAGCAAGGGACTAGCGGGGGGCAATGAGCAGTTCTTC. Translated, it gives CASKGLAGGNEQFF.

V and J are TRBV30 and TRBJ1-2; D is perhaps TRBD1 (5 bases). The V end lost 5 bases, the J end lost 0 bases, and 7 bases lay between the germline ends. CDR1 and CDR2 from the germline V gene are GTSNPN and SVGIG (reference sequence). The CDR3 is 12 residues long. CDR3 in DNA: TGTGCCTGGCAGGGTCCTAACTATGGCTACACCTTC. It codes for CAWQGPNYGYTF.

This sequence joins TRBV2 and TRBJ2-7; 7 nucleotides agree with TRBD1. V lost 6 bases to trimming and J lost 2 bases; unmatched junction nucleotides: 7. Per germline, CDR1 SNHLY and CDR2 FYNNEI. CDR3 length equals 14 residues. CDR3 DNA: TGTGCCAGCAGCCCACGGGACAGACCCTACGAGCAGTACTTC. This gives the protein CASSPRDRPYEQYF.

The V call is TRBV6-6, the J call TRBJ2-2, with D perhaps matching TRBD1 or TRBD2 (6 bases each). Germline V gene data show CDR1 as MNHNY and CDR2 as SVGAGI (reference sequence). The CDR3 extends over 13 amino acids. V gave up 10 bases and J gave up 1 base, with 10 bases separating them. CDR3 protein: CATGGGNTGELFF. Written as DNA, the CDR3 is TGTGCCACCGGAGGGGGGAACACCGGGGAGCTGTTTTTT.

This chain connects TRBV30 to TRBJ2-1; D is ambiguous. CDR1 GTSNPN and CDR2 SVGIG come from the germline V gene (reference sequence). Deletions cut 0 bases from V and 8 bases from J, with 5 bases between. The CDR3 spans 11 residues. The CDR3 DNA reads as TGTGCCTGGAGTGTACCTGATGAGCAGTTCTTC. Translation gives CAWSVPDEQFF.

The rearrangement uses TRBV6-6 and TRBJ2-7; D not resolved. CDR1 MNHNY and CDR2 SVGAGI come from the germline V gene (reference sequence). V was trimmed by 0 bases and J by 5 bases, leaving 8 bases between them. This CDR3 has 13 residues. The chain's CDR3 is CASSYSNPNEQYF. In nucleotides, the CDR3 is TGTGCCAGCAGTTACTCGAACCCTAACGAGCAGTACTTC.

The rearrangement uses TRBV29-1 and TRBJ2-7; no definite D call. CDR1 is SQVTM and CDR2 is ANQGSEA in the germline V gene. The CDR3 loop spans 13 amino acids. Trimming removed 3 bases from V and 2 bases from J, with 11 bases in between. The CDR3 DNA sequence: TGCAGCGTTGATCGGACGGATACCTACGAGCAGTACTTC. Residues: CSVDRTDTYEQYF.

The chain links TRBV11-2 to TRBJ2-5; D might be TRBD1 (5 bases). Looked up from germline, CDR1 is SGHAT and CDR2 is FQNNGV. The CDR3 consists of 14 residues. With 5 bases removed from V and 1 base from J, the gap between germline ends came to 11 bases. In DNA, the CDR3 is TGTGCCAGCAGCCATAGACAGACCCAAGAGACCCAGTACTTC. This sequence encodes CASSHRQTQETQYF.

The chain carries TRBV29-1 and TRBJ2-1; TRBD2 agrees at 12 bases. There are 14 residues in the CDR3. The junction had 6 bases not matched to a gene; V was cut back by 2 bases and J by 10 bases. Germline V gives CDR1 SQVTM, CDR2 ANQGSEA. This CDR3 reads CSVESWTSGMEQFF. The CDR3 DNA is TGCAGCGTTGAATCCTGGACTAGCGGGATGGAGCAGTTCTTC.

This clone was counted only a few times. J is TRBJ2-3 and V is TRBV28; D not certain. Germline V lookup: CDR1 MDHEN, CDR2 SYDVKM. Trimming shortened V by 1 base and J by 4 bases, and 6 bases separated the two germline ends. The CDR3 extends over 13 amino acids. The CDR3 coding sequence is TGTGCCAGCAGTTTATCATTGGCAGATACGCAGTATTTT. Translation: CASSLSLADTQYF.

This clone was counted a single time. This chain joins TRBV30 and TRBJ2-3; 7 nucleotides agree with TRBD2. Per the germline V gene, CDR1 is GTSNPN and CDR2 is SVGIG (reference sequence). This CDR3 is 14 amino acids long. V gave up 0 bases and J gave up 3 bases; unmatched junction bases: 3. The CDR3 protein is CAWSVGGRTDTQYF. In nucleotides, the CDR3 is TGTGCCTGGAGTGTAGGCGGGAGAACAGATACGCAGTATTTT.

This chain connects TRBV18 to TRBJ1-2; 7 bases are shared with TRBD1. Unmatched junction bases numbered 8, after V lost 3 bases and J lost 13 bases. Germline V gene lookup returns CDR1 KGHSH and CDR2 LQKENI. The CDR3 totals 12 residues. CDR3 sequence (DNA): TGTGCCAGCTCACCCGGGACAGATCAGGGCACCTTC. Residues: CASSPGTDQGTF. Filled out from reference TRBV18 and TRBJ1-2, the complete variable domain reads NAGVMQNPRHLVRRRGQEARLRCSPMKGHSHVYWYRQLPEEGLKFMVYLQKENIIDESGMPKERFSAEFPKEGPSILRIQQVVRGDSAAYFCASSPGTDQGTFGSGTRLTVV.

Comment on this clone: This sample includes further DNA sequences coding for the same CDR3. The chain joins TRBV29-1 to TRBJ1-1, with D uncertain. In germline, CDR1 is SQVTM, CDR2 ANQGSEA. The CDR3 has 11 amino acids. V was clipped by 3 bases and J by 2 bases, with 4 bases between them. CDR3 region: CSVEDNTEAFF. DNA of the CDR3: TGCAGCGTTGAGGATAACACTGAAGCTTTCTTT. The variable domain in full, with the rest retrieved from reference TRBV29-1 and TRBJ1-1, is SAVISQKPSRDICQRGTSLTIQCQVDSQVTMMFWYRQQPGQSLTLIATANQGSEATYESGFVIDKFPISRPNLTFSTLTVSNMSPEDSSIYLCSVEDNTEAFFGQGTRLTVV.